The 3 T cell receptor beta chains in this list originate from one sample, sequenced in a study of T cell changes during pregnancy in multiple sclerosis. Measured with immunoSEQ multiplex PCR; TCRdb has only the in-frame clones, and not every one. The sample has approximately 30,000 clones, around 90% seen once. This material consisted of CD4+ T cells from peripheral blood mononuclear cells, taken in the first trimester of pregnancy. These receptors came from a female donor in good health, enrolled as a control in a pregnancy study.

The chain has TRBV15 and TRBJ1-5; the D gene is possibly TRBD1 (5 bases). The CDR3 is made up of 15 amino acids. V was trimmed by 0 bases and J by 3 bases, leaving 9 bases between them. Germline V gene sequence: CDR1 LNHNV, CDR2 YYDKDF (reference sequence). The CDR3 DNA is TGTGCCACCAGCAGAGAACGGGACTTCAATCAGCCCCAGCATTTT. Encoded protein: CATSRERDFNQPQHF.

The DNA for the CDR3 is TGTGCCAGCAGCCAAACCGGGACTAGTGAAATCTCCTACGAGCAGTACTTC. Its protein is CASSQTGTSEISYEQYF. The chain employs TRBV4-2 and TRBJ2-7; 8 bases line up with TRBD2. Germline-derived CDR1 and CDR2 are LGHNA and YNFKEQ. V trimming: 2 bases; J trimming: 0 bases; junction bases outside the gene matches: 9. This CDR3 has 17 residues.

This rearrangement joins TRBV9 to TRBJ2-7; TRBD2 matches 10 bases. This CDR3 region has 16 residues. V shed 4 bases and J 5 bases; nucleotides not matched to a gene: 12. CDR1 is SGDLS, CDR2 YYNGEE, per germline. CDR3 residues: CASSPRGSGRVDEQYF. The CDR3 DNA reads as TGTGCCAGCAGCCCGAGGGGGAGCGGGAGGGTGGACGAGCAGTACTTC.